This T cell receptor (beta chain) was retrieved from a study of CXCR3-negative and CXCR3-positive naive CD8 T cells. This clonotype is classed as medium-sized by frequency. Its matching antigen is unknown. CDR1 SGHDT and CDR2 YYEEEE come from the germline V gene. The CDR3 is 11 residues long. General study results and limits: For naive cells, CXCR3-negative and CXCR3-positive subsets had similar TRBV-TRBJ usage; for memory cells, usage differed. CXCR3-positive naive cells carried more hydrophobic TRB CDR3s than CXCR3-negative naive cells did.

UMI-tagged TRB cDNA libraries were built via 5' RACE. TCRdb re-analyzed the 5' RACE reads; it lists each CDR3 protein once, without DNA. The sample has thousands of distinct CDR3 sequences, and its top ten clones hold approximately 1.5%. Triplicates of over 250,000 cells were sorted from each CD8+ T cell subset. Naive CD8+ T cells displayed a CD45RO-CCR7+CD27+CD95- phenotype. This chain links TRBV5-6 with TRBJ2-1. The material sequenced was naive CXCR3- CD8+ T cells from blood. This sample's subset: CD45RO-CCR7+CD27+CD95- naive CD8+ T cells lacking CXCR3 (TNR3-). The receptor was isolated from a human donor in good health. Some clones in this sample may be carry-over from other donors' samples. The CDR3 loop reads CASSLKYEQFF. The whole variable domain, remainder taken from reference TRBV5-6 and TRBJ2-1, is DAGVTQSPTHLIKTRGQQVTLRCSPKSGHDTVSWYQQALGQGPQFIFQYYEEEERQRGNFPDRFSGHQFPNYSSELNVNALLLGDSALYLCASSLKYEQFFGPGTRLTVL.